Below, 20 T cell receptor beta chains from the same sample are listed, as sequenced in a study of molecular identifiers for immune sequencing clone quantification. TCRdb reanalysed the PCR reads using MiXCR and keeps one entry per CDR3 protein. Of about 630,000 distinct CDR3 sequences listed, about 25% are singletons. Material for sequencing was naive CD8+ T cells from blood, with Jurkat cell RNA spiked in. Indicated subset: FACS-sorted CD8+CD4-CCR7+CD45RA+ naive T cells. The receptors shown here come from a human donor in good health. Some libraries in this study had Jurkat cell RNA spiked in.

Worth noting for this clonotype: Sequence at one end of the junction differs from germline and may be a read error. The chain's CDR3 is CACSPGTGNTEAFF. CDR3 DNA: TGTGCCTGTAGTCCGGGGACAGGGAACACTGAAGCTTTCTTT. The chain is built from TRBV19 and TRBJ1-1; 8 nucleotides agree with TRBD1. The CDR3 runs 14 residues. Germline CDR1 and CDR2: LNHDA and SQIVND (reference sequence).

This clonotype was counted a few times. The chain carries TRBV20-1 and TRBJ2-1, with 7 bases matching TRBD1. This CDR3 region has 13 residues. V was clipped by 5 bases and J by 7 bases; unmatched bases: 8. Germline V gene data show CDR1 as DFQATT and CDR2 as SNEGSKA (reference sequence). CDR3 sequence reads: CSALGQVRNEQFF. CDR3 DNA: TGCAGTGCTCTAGGACAGGTTAGAAATGAGCAGTTCTTC.

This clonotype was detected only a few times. In DNA, the CDR3 is TGTGCCAGCAGTACAGCGGACGGGTCCTACGAGCAGTACTTC. Its translation is CASSTADGSYEQYF. The genes are TRBV27 and TRBJ2-7; possibly TRBD2 for D (5 bases). The CDR3 runs to 14 residues. Per the germline V gene, CDR1 is MNHEY and CDR2 is SMNVEV (reference sequence). Trimming pared 5 bases from V and 1 base from J, leaving 12 bases between.

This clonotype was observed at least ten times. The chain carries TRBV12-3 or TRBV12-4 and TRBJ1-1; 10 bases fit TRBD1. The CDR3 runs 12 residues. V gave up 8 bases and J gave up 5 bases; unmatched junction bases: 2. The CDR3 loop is CASWDRGTEAFF. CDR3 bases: TGTGCCAGCTGGGACAGGGGAACTGAAGCTTTCTTT.

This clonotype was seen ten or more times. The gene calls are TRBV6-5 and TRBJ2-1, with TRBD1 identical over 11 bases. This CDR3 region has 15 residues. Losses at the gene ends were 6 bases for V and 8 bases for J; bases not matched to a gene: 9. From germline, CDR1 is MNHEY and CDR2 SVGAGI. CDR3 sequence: CASSFSGQGEDEQFF. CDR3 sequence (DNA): TGTGCCAGCAGCTTCTCGGGACAGGGGGAGGATGAGCAGTTCTTC.

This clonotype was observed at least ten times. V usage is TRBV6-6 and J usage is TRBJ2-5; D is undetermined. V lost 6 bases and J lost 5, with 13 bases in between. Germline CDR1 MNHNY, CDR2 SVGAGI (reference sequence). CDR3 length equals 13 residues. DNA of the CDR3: TGTGCCAGCAGCCCTTTCGCGGCGGAGACCCAGTACTTC. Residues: CASSPFAAETQYF.

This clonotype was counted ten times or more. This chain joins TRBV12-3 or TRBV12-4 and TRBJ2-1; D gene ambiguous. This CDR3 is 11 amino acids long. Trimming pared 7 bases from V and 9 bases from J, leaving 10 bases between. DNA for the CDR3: TGTGCCAGCACCGTGGGTACTGAGCAGTTCTTC. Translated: CASTVGTEQFF.

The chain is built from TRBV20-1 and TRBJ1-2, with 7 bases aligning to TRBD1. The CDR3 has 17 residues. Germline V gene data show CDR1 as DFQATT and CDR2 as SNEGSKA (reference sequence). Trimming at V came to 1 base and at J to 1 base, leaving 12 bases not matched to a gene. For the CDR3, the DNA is TGCAGTGCTAGAGCCGGGACAGAACCAACCTTTAACTATGGCTACACCTTC. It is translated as CSARAGTEPTFNYGYTF.

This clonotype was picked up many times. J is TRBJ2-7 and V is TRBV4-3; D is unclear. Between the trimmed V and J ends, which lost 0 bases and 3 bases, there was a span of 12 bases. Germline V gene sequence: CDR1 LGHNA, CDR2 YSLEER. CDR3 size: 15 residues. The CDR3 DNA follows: TGCGCCAGCAGCCAAGAAGCTGACTTCGTCTACGAGCAGTACTTC. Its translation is CASSQEADFVYEQYF.

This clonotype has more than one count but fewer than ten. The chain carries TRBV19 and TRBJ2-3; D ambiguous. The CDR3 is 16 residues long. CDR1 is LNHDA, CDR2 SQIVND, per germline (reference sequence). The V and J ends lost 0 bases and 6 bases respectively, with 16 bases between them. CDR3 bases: TGTGCCAGTAGTATAGACCCGAAGACGGGCCCCGATACGCAGTATTTT. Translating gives CASSIDPKTGPDTQYF. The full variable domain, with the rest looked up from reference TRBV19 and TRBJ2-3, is DGGITQSPKYLFRKEGQNVTLSCEQNLNHDAMYWYRQDPGQGLRLIYYSQIVNDFQKGDIAEGYSVSREKKESFPLTVTSAQKNPTAFYLCASSIDPKTGPDTQYFGPGTRLTVL.

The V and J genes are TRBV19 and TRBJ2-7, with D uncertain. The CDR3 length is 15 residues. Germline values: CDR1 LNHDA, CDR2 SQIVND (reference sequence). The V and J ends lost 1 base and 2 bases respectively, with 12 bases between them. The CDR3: CASSIASGEAYEQYF. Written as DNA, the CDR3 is TGTGCCAGTAGTATAGCATCAGGAGAAGCCTACGAGCAGTACTTC.

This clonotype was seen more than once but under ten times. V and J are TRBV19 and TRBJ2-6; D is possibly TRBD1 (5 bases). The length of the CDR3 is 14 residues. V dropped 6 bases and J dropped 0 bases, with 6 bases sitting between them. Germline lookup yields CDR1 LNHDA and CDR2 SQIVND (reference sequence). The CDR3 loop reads CASRGDSGANVLTF. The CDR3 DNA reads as TGTGCCAGTAGAGGGGACTCTGGGGCCAACGTCCTGACTTTC.

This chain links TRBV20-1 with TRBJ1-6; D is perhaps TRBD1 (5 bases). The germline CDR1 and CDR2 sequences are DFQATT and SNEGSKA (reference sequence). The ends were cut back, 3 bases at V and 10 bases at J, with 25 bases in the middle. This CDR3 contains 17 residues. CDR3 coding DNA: TGCAGTGCTAGTGATGCTGAGGACAACCTTGGGAACTCACCCCTCCACTTT. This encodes CSASDAEDNLGNSPLHF.

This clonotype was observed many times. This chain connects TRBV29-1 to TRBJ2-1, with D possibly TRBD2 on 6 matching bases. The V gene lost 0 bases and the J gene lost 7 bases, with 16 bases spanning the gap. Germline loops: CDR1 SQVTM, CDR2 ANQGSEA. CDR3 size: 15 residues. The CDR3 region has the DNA TGCAGCGTTGAAGAAGGAAGCGGGCCGGGTAATGAGCAGTTCTTC. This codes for CSVEEGSGPGNEQFF.

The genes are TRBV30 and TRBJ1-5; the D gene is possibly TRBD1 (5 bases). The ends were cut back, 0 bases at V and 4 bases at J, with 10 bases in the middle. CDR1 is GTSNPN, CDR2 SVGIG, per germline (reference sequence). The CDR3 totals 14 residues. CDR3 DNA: TGTGCCTGGAGTGTTGGGGGGGGAAATCAGCCCCAGCATTTT. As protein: CAWSVGGGNQPQHF.

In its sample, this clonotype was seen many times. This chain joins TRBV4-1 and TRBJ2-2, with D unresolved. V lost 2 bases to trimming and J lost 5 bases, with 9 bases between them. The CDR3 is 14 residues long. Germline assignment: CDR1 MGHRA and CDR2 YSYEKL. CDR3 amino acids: CASSQFLGTGELFF. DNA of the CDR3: TGCGCCAGCAGCCAATTTCTCGGAACCGGGGAGCTGTTTTTT.

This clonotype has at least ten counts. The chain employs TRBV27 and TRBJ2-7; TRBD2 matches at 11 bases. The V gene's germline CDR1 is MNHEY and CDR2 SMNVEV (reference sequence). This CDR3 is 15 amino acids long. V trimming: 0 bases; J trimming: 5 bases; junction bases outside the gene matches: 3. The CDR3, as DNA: TGTGCCAGCAGTTTATCACTAGCGGGAGCGGACGAGCAGTACTTC. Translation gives CASSLSLAGADEQYF.

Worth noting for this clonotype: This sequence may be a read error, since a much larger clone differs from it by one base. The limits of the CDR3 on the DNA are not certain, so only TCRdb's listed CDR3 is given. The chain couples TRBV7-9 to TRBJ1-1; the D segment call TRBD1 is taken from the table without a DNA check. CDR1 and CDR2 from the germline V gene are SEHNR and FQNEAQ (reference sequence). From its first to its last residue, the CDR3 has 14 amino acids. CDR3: CASSLVGVGTEVFF.

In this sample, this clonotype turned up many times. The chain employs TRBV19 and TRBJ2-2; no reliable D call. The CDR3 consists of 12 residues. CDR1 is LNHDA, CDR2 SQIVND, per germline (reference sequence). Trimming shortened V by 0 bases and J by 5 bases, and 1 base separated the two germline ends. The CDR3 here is CASSIETGELFF. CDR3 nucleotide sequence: TGTGCCAGTAGTATAGAAACCGGGGAGCTGTTTTTT. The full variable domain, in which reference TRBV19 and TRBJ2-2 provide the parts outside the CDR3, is DGGITQSPKYLFRKEGQNVTLSCEQNLNHDAMYWYRQDPGQGLRLIYYSQIVNDFQKGDIAEGYSVSREKKESFPLTVTSAQKNPTAFYLCASSIETGELFFGEGSRLTVL.

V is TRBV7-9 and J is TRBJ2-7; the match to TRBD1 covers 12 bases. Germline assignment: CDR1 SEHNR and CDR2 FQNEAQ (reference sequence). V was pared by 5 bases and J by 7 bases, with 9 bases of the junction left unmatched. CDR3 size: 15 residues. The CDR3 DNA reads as TGTGCCAGCAGCGTCCGGGACAGGGGGCTTGATGAGCAGTACTTC. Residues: CASSVRDRGLDEQYF.